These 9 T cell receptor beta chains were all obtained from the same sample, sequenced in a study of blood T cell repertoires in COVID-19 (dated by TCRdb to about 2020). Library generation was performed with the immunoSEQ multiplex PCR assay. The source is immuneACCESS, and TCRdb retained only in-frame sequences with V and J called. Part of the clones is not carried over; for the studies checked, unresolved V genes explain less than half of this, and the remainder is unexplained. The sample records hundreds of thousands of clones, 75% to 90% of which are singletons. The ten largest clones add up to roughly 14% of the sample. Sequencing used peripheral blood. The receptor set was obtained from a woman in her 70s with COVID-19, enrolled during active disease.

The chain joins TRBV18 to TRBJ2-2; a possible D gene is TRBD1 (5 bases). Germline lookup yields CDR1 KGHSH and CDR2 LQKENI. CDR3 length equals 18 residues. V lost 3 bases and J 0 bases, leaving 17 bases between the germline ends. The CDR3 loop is CASSPLQVHSSNTGELFF. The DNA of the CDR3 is TGTGCCAGCTCACCCCTACAGGTCCACTCCTCGAACACCGGGGAGCTGTTTTTT.

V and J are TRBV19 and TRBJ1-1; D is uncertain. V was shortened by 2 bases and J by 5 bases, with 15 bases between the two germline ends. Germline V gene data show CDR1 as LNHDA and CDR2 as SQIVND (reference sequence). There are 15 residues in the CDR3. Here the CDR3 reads CASSISILARTEAFF. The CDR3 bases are TGTGCCAGTAGTATATCTATACTCGCCCGGACTGAAGCTTTCTTT.

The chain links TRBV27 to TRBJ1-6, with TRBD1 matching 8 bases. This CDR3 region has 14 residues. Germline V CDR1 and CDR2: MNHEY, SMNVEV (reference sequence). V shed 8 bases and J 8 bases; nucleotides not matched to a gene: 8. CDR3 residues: CASAPGQGYSPLHF. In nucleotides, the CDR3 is TGTGCCAGCGCCCCAGGACAGGGATATTCACCCCTCCACTTT.

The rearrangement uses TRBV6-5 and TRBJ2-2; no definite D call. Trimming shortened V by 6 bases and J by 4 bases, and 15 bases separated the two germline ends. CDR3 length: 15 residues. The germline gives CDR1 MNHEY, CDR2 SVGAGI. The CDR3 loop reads CASRSPLGSTGELFF. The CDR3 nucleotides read TGTGCCAGCAGATCGCCACTCGGGTCCACCGGGGAGCTGTTTTTT.

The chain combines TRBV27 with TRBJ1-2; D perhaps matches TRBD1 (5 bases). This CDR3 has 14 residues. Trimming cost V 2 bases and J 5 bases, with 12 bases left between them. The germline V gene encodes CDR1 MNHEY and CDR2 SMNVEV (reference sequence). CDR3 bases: TGTGCCAGCAGTTTAGCCCCGACAGCATATGGCTACACCTTC. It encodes CASSLAPTAYGYTF.

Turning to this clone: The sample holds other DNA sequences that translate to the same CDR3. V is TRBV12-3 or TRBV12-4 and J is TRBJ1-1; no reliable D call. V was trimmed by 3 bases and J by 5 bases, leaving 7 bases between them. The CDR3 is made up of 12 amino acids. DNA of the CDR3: TGTGCCAGCAGTTTCTCGGGTACTGAAGCTTTCTTT. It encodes CASSFSGTEAFF.

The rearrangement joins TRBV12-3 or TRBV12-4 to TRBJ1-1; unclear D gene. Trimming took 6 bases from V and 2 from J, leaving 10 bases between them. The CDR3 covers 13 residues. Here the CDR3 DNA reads TGTGCCAGCAGCCTGGGAGCAAACACTGAAGCTTTCTTT. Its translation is CASSLGANTEAFF.

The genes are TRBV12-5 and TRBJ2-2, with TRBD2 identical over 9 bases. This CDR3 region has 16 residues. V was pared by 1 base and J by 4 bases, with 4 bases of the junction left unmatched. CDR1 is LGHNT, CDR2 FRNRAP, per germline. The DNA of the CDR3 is TGTGCTAGTGGTTTGGGGATTAGCGGGGGCACCGGGGAGCTGTTTTTT. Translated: CASGLGISGGTGELFF.

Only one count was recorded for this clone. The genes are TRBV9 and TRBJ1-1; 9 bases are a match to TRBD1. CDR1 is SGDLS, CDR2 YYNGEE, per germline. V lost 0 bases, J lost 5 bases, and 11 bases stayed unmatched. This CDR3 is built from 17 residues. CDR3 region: CASSVAGTGNYRTEAFF. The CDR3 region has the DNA TGTGCCAGCAGCGTAGCGGGGACAGGGAATTATAGGACTGAAGCTTTCTTT. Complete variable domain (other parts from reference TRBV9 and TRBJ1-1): DSGVTQTPKHLITATGQRVTLRCSPRSGDLSVYWYQQSLDQGLQFLIQYYNGEERAKGNILERFSAQQFPDLHSELNLSSLELGDSALYFCASSVAGTGNYRTEAFFGQGTRLTVV.